Below are 3 T cell receptor beta chains sequenced from a single sample in a study of technical replicates of blood from four donors. Sequenced by immunoSEQ multiplex PCR; TCRdb stores in-frame clones only, minus some. This table has under 90,000 clones, 98% appearing once. Sample: T cells isolated from PBMCs. These receptors were taken from a human donor in good health.

This chain joins TRBV6-1 and TRBJ2-7, with D possibly TRBD1 on 6 matching bases. Trimming stripped 4 bases from V and 1 base from J, with 20 bases between. The germline gives CDR1 MNHNS, CDR2 SASEGT. CDR3 size: 17 residues. CDR3 protein: CASSGGQNWVGSYEQYF. CDR3 in DNA: TGTGCCAGCAGTGGGGGACAAAATTGGGTGGGTTCCTACGAGCAGTACTTC.

The chain has TRBV6-6 and TRBJ2-3; no definite D call. The CDR3 has 10 residues. Germline assignment: CDR1 MNHNY and CDR2 SVGAGI (reference sequence). V dropped 7 bases and J dropped 5 bases, with 4 bases sitting between them. The CDR3 coding sequence is TGTGCCAGCACGGGAGATACGCAGTATTTT. Translated, it gives CASTGDTQYF.

To note about this clone: Other DNA sequences within the sample encode an identical CDR3. V usage is TRBV2 and J usage is TRBJ2-3, with 9 bases matching TRBD2. Germline CDR1 is SNHLY and CDR2 is FYNNEI. The V gene end was trimmed by 4 bases and the J gene end by 5 bases; junction bases not matched to a gene: 7. This CDR3 has 15 amino acids. This CDR3 is CASSGGGRAGDTQYF. CDR3 DNA sequence: TGTGCCAGCAGTGGTGGCGGGAGGGCCGGAGATACGCAGTATTTT.